This T cell receptor (beta chain) was sequenced for a study of blood T cell repertoires in COVID-19. Across the study: The study drew acute and convalescent COVID-19 samples from the United States, Italy and Spain. PBMCs, B-cell-depleted T cells, or T cells provided the cDNA or gDNA that made up the material.

Original processing methods: Reference gene primer amplification yielded estimated nucleated cell counts. TCRdb's copy holds only in-frame clones and misses some; the assay was immunoSEQ multiplex PCR. That table is the source of V, J and clone size, and D and trimming were worked out from the DNA. The sample shows approximately 46,000 clones, roughly four fifths of them seen only once. This CDR3 is built from 18 residues. In germline, CDR1 is SGHTA, CDR2 FQGNSA. Losses at the gene ends were 5 bases for V and 4 bases for J; bases not matched to a gene: 8. The V and J genes are TRBV7-2 and TRBJ2-2; TRBD2 aligns across 15 bases. The sequence derives from an older woman with acute or convalescent COVID-19. Material for sequencing was peripheral blood. CDR3 sequence (DNA): TGTGCCAGCAGCGTAGGACTAGCGGGAGGGCCAAGCACCGGGGAGCTGTTTTTT. This sequence encodes CASSVGLAGGPSTGELFF.